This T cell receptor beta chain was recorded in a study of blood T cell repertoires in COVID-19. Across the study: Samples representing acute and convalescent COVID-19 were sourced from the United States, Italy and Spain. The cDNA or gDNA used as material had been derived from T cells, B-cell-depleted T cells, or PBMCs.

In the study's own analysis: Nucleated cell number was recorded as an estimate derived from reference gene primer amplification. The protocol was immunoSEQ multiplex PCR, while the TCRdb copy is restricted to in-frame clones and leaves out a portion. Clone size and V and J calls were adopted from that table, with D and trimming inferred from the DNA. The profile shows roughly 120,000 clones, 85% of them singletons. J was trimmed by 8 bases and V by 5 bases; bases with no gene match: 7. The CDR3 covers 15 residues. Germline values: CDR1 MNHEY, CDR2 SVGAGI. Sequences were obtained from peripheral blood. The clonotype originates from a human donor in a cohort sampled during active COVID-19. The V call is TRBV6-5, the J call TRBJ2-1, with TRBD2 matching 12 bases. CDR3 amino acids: CASSPSGGAWYEQFF. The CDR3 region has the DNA TGTGCCAGCAGTCCTAGCGGGGGGGCCTGGTATGAGCAGTTCTTC.